This TCR beta chain was found in a study of cytomegalovirus exposure and HLA in healthy donors. General study findings and limits: There were a few CMV-associated chains whose specificity for CMV antigens was confirmed in vitro. CMV serostatus was the sole immune exposure information available. TCR beta sequences reportedly predicted the HLA-A and HLA-B alleles of most subjects accurately. TCR beta V- and J-gene trimming was later associated with a missense DCLRE1C variant.

The sample holds a few counts of this clone. Its antigen remains unknown. This CDR3 has 13 residues. V gave up 0 bases and J gave up 6 bases, with 10 bases separating them. CDR1 and CDR2 from the germline V gene are SGDLS and YYNGEE. PCR employed 60 Vbeta and 13 Jbeta primers. Clones were read by immunoSEQ multiplex PCR, and TCRdb kept only the in-frame ones, dropping some. In the table there are about 160,000 clones, roughly four fifths of which are singletons. The receptor was isolated from a man aged 18-30 years in good health and CMV-seronegative. The sequencing input was PBMCs. The V and J genes are TRBV9 and TRBJ2-7; TRBD2 is a possible D gene (7 bases). CDR3 sequence: CASSVEGGGEQYF. The CDR3 nucleotides read TGTGCCAGCAGCGTAGAGGGAGGGGGCGAGCAGTACTTC.